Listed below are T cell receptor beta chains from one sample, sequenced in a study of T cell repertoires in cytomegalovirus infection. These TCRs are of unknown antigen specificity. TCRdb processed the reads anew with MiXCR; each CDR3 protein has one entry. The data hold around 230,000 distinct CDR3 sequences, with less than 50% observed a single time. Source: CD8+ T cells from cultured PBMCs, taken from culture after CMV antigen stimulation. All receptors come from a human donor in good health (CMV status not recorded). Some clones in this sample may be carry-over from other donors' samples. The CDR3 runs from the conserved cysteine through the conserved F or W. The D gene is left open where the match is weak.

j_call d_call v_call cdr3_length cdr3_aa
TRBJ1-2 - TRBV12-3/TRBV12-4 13 CASSFGGIDGYTF
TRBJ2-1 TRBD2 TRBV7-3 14 CASRFSGSGDEQFF
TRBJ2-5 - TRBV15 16 CATSRDRTAGGETQYF
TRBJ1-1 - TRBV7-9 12 CASSSRKGEAFF
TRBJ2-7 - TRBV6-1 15 CASSEGLGVTYEQYF
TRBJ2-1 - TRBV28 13 CASSLGYSNEQFF
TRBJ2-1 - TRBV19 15 CASSTDWRSYNEQFF
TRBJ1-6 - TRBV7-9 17 CASSLRGIGRSDSPLHF
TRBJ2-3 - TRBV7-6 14 CASSSPRAPDTQYF
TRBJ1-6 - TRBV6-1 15 CASSEDLGRNSPLHF
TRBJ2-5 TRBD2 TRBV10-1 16 CASSLGLAGGGETQYF
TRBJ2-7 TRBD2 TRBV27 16 CASSLLAGGRSYEQYF
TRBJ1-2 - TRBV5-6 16 CASSRRTGRIDYGYTF
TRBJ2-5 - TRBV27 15 CASSSPRGGRETQYF
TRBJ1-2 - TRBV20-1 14 CSARDPLDVYGYTF
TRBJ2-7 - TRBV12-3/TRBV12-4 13 CASRTDTTYEQYF